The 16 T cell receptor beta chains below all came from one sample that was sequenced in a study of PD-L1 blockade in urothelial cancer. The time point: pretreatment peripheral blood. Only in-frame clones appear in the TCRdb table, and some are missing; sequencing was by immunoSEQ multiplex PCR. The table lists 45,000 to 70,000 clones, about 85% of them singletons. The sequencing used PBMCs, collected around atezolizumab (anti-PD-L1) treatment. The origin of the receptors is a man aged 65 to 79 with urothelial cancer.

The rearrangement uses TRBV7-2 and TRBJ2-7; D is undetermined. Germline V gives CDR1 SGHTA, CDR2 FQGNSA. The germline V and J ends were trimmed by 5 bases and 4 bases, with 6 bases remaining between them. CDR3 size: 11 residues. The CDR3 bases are TGTGCCAGCAGCCCCAGTTACGAGCAGTACTTC. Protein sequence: CASSPSYEQYF.

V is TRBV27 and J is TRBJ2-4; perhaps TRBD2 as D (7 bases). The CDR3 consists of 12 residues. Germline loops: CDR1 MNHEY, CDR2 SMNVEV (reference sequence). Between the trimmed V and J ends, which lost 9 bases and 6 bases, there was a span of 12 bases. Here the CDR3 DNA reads TGTGCCAGTCGGGGGGCAGGAAACATTCAGTACTTC. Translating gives CASRGAGNIQYF.

The CDR3 is CAISDGGSYNEQFF. The CDR3, as DNA: TGTGCCATCAGTGACGGGGGTTCCTACAATGAGCAGTTCTTC. This chain uses TRBV10-3 with TRBJ2-1, with D maybe TRBD2 (6 bases). CDR1 is ENHRY, CDR2 SYGVKD, per germline. V shed 3 bases and J shed 1 base, with 7 bases lying between them. The CDR3 runs 14 residues.

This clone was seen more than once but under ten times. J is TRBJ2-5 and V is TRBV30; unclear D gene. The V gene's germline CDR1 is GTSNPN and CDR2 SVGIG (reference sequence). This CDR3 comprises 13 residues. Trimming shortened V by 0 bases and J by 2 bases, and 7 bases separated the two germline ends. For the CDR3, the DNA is TGTGCCTGGAGTGTACAGTCTCAAGAGACCCAGTACTTC. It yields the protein CAWSVQSQETQYF.

The CDR3 DNA follows: TGTGCCAGCAGCTTGGGACAGGGGATAGACGGGGCCTCCGGCTACACCTTC. Translating gives CASSLGQGIDGASGYTF. The chain is built from TRBV7-9 and TRBJ1-2; TRBD1 matches 10 bases. CDR1 is SEHNR, CDR2 FQNEAQ, per germline (reference sequence). V dropped 3 bases and J dropped 8; count of bases not matched to a gene: 15. CDR3 length equals 17 residues.

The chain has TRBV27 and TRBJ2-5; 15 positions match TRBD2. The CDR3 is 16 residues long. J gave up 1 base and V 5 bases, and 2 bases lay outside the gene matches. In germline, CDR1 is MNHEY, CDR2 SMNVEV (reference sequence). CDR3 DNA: TGTGCCAGCAGTCTGGGACTAGCGGGAGGCCAAGAGACCCAGTACTTC. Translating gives CASSLGLAGGQETQYF.

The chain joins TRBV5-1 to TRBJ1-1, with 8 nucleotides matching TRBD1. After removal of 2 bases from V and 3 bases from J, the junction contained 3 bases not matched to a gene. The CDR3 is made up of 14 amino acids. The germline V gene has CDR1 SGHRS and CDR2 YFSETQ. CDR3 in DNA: TGCGCCAGCAGCTTCCAGGGGGCAGACACTGAAGCTTTCTTT. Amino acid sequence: CASSFQGADTEAFF.

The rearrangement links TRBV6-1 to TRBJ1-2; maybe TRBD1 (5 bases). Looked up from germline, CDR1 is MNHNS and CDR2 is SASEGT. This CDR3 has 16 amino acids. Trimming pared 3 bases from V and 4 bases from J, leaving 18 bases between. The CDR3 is CASSEGLGALSYGYTF. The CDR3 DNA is TGTGCCAGCAGTGAGGGGTTAGGGGCCCTATCCTATGGCTACACCTTC.

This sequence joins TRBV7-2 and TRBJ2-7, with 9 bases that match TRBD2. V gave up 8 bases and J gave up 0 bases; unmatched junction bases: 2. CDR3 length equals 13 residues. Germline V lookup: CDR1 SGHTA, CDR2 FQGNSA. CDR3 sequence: CASHSGGSYEQYF. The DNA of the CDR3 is TGTGCCAGCCATAGCGGGGGCTCCTACGAGCAGTACTTC.

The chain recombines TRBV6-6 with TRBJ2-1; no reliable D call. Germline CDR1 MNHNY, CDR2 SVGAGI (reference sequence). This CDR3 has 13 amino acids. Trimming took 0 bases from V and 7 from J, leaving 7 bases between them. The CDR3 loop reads CASSYSRRNEQFF. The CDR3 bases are TGTGCCAGCAGTTACTCGAGGCGGAATGAGCAGTTCTTC.

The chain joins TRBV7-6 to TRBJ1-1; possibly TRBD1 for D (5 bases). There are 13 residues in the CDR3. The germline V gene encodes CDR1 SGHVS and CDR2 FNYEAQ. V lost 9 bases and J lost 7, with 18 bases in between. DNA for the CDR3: TGTGCCAGTTCGAGAGGAGGGGCCAATGAAGCTTTCTTT. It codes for CASSRGGANEAFF.

The CDR3 loop reads CASRPGNGREGGEQYF. CDR3 coding DNA: TGTGCCAGCAGACCGGGGAACGGGAGAGAAGGAGGAGAGCAGTACTTC. The rearrangement joins TRBV6-6 to TRBJ2-7, with D tentatively TRBD2 (6 bases). The CDR3 has 16 amino acids. Germline CDR1 reads MNHNY; CDR2 reads SVGAGI (reference sequence). V gave up 6 bases and J gave up 7 bases, with 25 bases separating them.

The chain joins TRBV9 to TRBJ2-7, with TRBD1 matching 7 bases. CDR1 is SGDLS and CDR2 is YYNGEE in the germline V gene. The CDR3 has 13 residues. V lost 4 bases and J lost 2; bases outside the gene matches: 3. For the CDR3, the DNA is TGTGCCAGCAGCCTCGGGACAGCCTACGAGCAGTACTTC. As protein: CASSLGTAYEQYF.

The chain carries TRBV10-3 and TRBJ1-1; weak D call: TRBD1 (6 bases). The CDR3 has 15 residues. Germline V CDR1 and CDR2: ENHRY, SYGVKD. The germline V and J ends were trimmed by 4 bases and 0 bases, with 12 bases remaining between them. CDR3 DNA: TGTGCCATCAGTGGGCAGGGGCGGCTGAACACTGAAGCTTTCTTT. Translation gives CAISGQGRLNTEAFF.

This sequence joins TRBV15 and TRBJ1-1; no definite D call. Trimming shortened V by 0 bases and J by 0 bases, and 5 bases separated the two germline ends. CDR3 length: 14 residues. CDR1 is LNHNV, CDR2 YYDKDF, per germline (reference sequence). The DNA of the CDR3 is TGTGCCACCAGCAGAGATGAGATGAACACTGAAGCTTTCTTT. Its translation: CATSRDEMNTEAFF.

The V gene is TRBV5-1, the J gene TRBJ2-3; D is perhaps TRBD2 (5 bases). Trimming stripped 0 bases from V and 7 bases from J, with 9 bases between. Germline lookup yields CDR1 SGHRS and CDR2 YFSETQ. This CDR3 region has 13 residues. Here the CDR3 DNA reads TGCGCCAGCAGCTTGGTTCCGGGAAATACGCAGTATTTT. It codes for CASSLVPGNTQYF.